A single sample is the source of the 27 T cell receptor beta chains below, sequenced in a study of cytomegalovirus exposure and HLA in healthy donors. PCR primers comprised 60 Vbeta and 13 Jbeta primers. The assay was immunoSEQ multiplex PCR, and TCRdb's table has in-frame clones only and misses some. The sample consists of under 200,000 clones, about 82% of them appearing once. Specimen: PBMCs. The receptors come from a woman between 50 and 59 years old in good health and CMV-seropositive.

This clone was seen a handful of times. The chain combines TRBV2 with TRBJ1-2, with TRBD1 as a possible D gene (5 bases). The V gene's germline CDR1 is SNHLY and CDR2 FYNNEI. The ends were cut back, 6 bases at V and 2 bases at J, with 10 bases in the middle. This CDR3 contains 13 residues. The CDR3 DNA is TGTGCCAGCAGCGAGGAGGGGAACTATGGCTACACCTTC. Its translation: CASSEEGNYGYTF.

The V call is TRBV29-1, the J call TRBJ1-1, with 7 bases matching TRBD1. The germline gives CDR1 SQVTM, CDR2 ANQGSEA. The junction had 6 bases not matched to a gene; V was cut back by 7 bases and J by 1 base. The CDR3 totals 13 residues. CDR3 nucleotides: TGCAGCGCCAGGGGGGACGCGAACACTGAAGCTTTCTTT. Its translation is CSARGDANTEAFF. Together with reference TRBV29-1 and TRBJ1-1, the CDR3 gives the full variable domain: SAVISQKPSRDICQRGTSLTIQCQVDSQVTMMFWYRQQPGQSLTLIATANQGSEATYESGFVIDKFPISRPNLTFSTLTVSNMSPEDSSIYLCSARGDANTEAFFGQGTRLTVV.

The chain carries TRBV9 and TRBJ1-1; 7 bases are shared with TRBD1. With V trimmed by 5 bases and J by 8 bases, 9 bases remained unmatched. In germline, CDR1 is SGDLS, CDR2 YYNGEE. This CDR3 comprises 13 residues. CDR3 nucleotide sequence: TGTGCCAGCAGTTTTACAGGGGACTCCGAAGCTTTCTTT. It specifies CASSFTGDSEAFF. The whole variable domain, filled in from reference TRBV9 and TRBJ1-1, reads DSGVTQTPKHLITATGQRVTLRCSPRSGDLSVYWYQQSLDQGLQFLIQYYNGEERAKGNILERFSAQQFPDLHSELNLSSLELGDSALYFCASSFTGDSEAFFGQGTRLTVV.

The chain joins TRBV4-2 to TRBJ2-1, with D possibly being TRBD2 (5 bases). V lost 5 bases to trimming and J lost 8 bases, with 10 bases between them. The length of the CDR3 is 12 residues. Germline CDR1 is LGHNA and CDR2 is YNFKEQ. CDR3 residues: CASSGSQYEQFF. CDR3 sequence (DNA): TGTGCCAGCAGCGGGAGTCAGTATGAGCAGTTCTTC.

The J gene is TRBJ1-2, the V gene TRBV10-3; the D is unclear. This CDR3 contains 13 residues. Germline CDR1 is ENHRY and CDR2 is SYGVKD. V gave up 3 bases and J gave up 3 bases, with 8 bases separating them. CDR3: CAISENPDYGYTF. For the CDR3, the DNA is TGTGCCATCAGTGAAAATCCCGACTATGGCTACACCTTC.

V gene TRBV7-3 combines with J gene TRBJ2-3, with 9 bases lining up with TRBD2. The CDR3 is 18 amino acids. V dropped 1 base and J dropped 4; count of bases not matched to a gene: 12. CDR1 and CDR2 from the germline V gene are SGHTA and FQGTGA. In nucleotides, the CDR3 is TGTGCCAGCAGCTTAATTGCCGGGGCGGGAGGGCCCTCAGATACGCAGTATTTT. Protein: CASSLIAGAGGPSDTQYF.

This chain uses TRBV4-2 with TRBJ1-2, with no clear D. Trimming shortened V by 0 bases and J by 8 bases, and 13 bases separated the two germline ends. CDR1 is LGHNA, CDR2 YNFKEQ, per germline. The CDR3 totals 14 residues. This CDR3 reads CASSQDGRLDGYTF. In DNA, the CDR3 is TGTGCCAGCAGCCAAGACGGAAGGCTAGACGGCTACACCTTC.

The chain combines TRBV29-1 with TRBJ2-7, with D possibly TRBD1 on 5 matching bases. Germline-derived CDR1 and CDR2 are SQVTM and ANQGSEA. The CDR3 covers 14 residues. V lost 3 bases to trimming and J lost 0 bases, with 12 bases between them. Written as DNA, the CDR3 is TGCAGCGTTGAGAAGACAGAAGTCTCCTACGAGCAGTACTTC. This gives the protein CSVEKTEVSYEQYF.

This clone was counted once. The rearrangement links TRBV7-9 to TRBJ1-2; D ambiguous. Per the germline V gene, CDR1 is SEHNR and CDR2 is FQNEAQ (reference sequence). V was trimmed by 2 bases and J by 6 bases, leaving 13 bases between them. The CDR3 spans 14 residues. The CDR3, as DNA: TGTGCCAGCAGCTTACTTGGCTCCTCTCATGGCTACACCTTC. This gives the protein CASSLLGSSHGYTF. Based on the CDR3 plus reference TRBV7-9 and TRBJ1-2, the full variable domain is DTGVSQNPRHKITKRGQNVTFRCDPISEHNRLYWYRQTLGQGPEFLTYFQNEAQLEKSRLLSDRFSAERPKGSFSTLEIQRTEQGDSAMYLCASSLLGSSHGYTFGSGTRLTVV.

V is TRBV30 and J is TRBJ2-1; D remains ambiguous. The CDR3 loop spans 13 amino acids. V gave up 0 bases and J gave up 7 bases, with 10 bases separating them. Germline CDR1 GTSNPN, CDR2 SVGIG (reference sequence). CDR3 sequence reads: CAWSVGMINEQFF. The CDR3 coding sequence is TGTGCCTGGAGTGTTGGCATGATAAATGAGCAGTTCTTC.

This clone was recorded once. V usage is TRBV14 and J usage is TRBJ2-7, with D uncertain. CDR3 size: 13 residues. V lost 7 bases and J 2 bases, leaving 12 bases between the germline ends. The V gene's germline CDR1 is SGHDN and CDR2 FVKESK. The CDR3 sequence: CASMGEPTYEQYF. CDR3 coding DNA: TGTGCCAGCATGGGCGAGCCGACCTACGAGCAGTACTTC.

The chain carries TRBV10-3 and TRBJ2-5; 10 bases match TRBD2. The germline CDR1 and CDR2 sequences are ENHRY and SYGVKD. The CDR3 loop spans 16 amino acids. J was trimmed by 5 bases and V by 6 bases; bases with no gene match: 12. The CDR3 nucleotides read TGTGCCATCAGCCCCGGGGCTAGCGGGGGAAGTGAGACCCAGTACTTC. Residues: CAISPGASGGSETQYF.

The chain employs TRBV29-1 and TRBJ1-1, with 7 positions matching TRBD1. Germline trimming cut 5 bases from V and 1 base from J; bases unmatched to any gene: 13. Germline V gene sequence: CDR1 SQVTM, CDR2 ANQGSEA. The CDR3 contains 16 residues. The CDR3 DNA reads as TGCAGCGTTCACGGCCAGGGGGTGCCTTGGAACACTGAAGCTTTCTTT. Its protein is CSVHGQGVPWNTEAFF. The full variable domain, rest sourced from reference TRBV29-1 and TRBJ1-1, is SAVISQKPSRDICQRGTSLTIQCQVDSQVTMMFWYRQQPGQSLTLIATANQGSEATYESGFVIDKFPISRPNLTFSTLTVSNMSPEDSSIYLCSVHGQGVPWNTEAFFGQGTRLTVV.

V gene TRBV6-5 combines with J gene TRBJ1-5, with TRBD1 matching 7 bases. Trimming at V came to 6 bases and at J to 1 base, leaving 6 bases not matched to a gene. CDR1 and CDR2 (germline): MNHEY, SVGAGI. The CDR3 contains 15 residues. The CDR3 here is CASSSTGASNQPQHF. Written as DNA, the CDR3 is TGTGCCAGCAGCTCCACAGGGGCGAGCAATCAGCCCCAGCATTTT.

This sequence joins TRBV14 and TRBJ2-4; the D is unclear. V shed 4 bases and J shed 1 base, with 8 bases lying between them. The CDR3 contains 14 residues. From germline, CDR1 is SGHDN and CDR2 FVKESK. The CDR3 protein is CASSPGVAKNIQYF. Written as DNA, the CDR3 is TGTGCCAGCAGCCCCGGAGTGGCCAAAAACATTCAGTACTTC.

The V gene is TRBV2, the J gene TRBJ1-1, with D unclear. CDR1 and CDR2 from the germline V gene are SNHLY and FYNNEI. CDR3 size: 13 residues. Trimming took off 7 bases at V and 0 bases at J, with 9 bases between the two ends. The CDR3 bases are TGTGCCAGCACCGCGGAAGTGAACACTGAAGCTTTCTTT. It codes for CASTAEVNTEAFF.

This clone came up a few times. The chain employs TRBV4-3 and TRBJ2-6; D perhaps matches TRBD1 (5 bases). The germline CDR1 and CDR2 sequences are LGHNA and YSLEER. V lost 3 bases, J lost 0 bases, and 9 bases lay in between. This CDR3 has 16 residues. In DNA form, the CDR3 reads TGCGCCAGCAGCCAGGGCAGGGACTCTGGGGCCAACGTCCTGACTTTC. Its protein product is CASSQGRDSGANVLTF.

This clone was observed a handful of times. The genes are TRBV7-2 and TRBJ2-5, with 12 nucleotides matching TRBD1. Germline CDR1 SGHTA, CDR2 FQGNSA. J lost 4 bases, V lost 5 bases, and 8 bases had no gene match. The CDR3 is 16 residues long. The CDR3 protein is CASSLGTGGRTETQYF. The CDR3 DNA follows: TGTGCCAGCAGCCTCGGGACAGGGGGCCGGACAGAGACCCAGTACTTC.

CDR3 region: CASTLTGVAYNEQFF. The CDR3, as DNA: TGTGCCAGCACCTTGACAGGGGTCGCCTACAATGAGCAGTTCTTC. The chain combines TRBV27 with TRBJ2-1, with 8 bases matching TRBD1. V was clipped by 7 bases and J by 2 bases; unmatched bases: 7. The CDR3 has 15 residues. Germline V gene sequence: CDR1 MNHEY, CDR2 SMNVEV (reference sequence).

The rearrangement joins TRBV2 to TRBJ1-4; TRBD1 agrees at 8 bases. J lost 8 bases, V lost 0 bases, and 5 bases had no gene match. Per germline, CDR1 SNHLY and CDR2 FYNNEI. This CDR3 has 15 amino acids. CDR3 nucleotide sequence: TGTGCCAGCAGTGAAGCGCCCGGGACAGGCGAAAAACTGTTTTTT. Its protein product is CASSEAPGTGEKLFF.

The rearrangement uses TRBV5-1 and TRBJ1-4, with 9 nucleotides matching TRBD1. Trimming at V came to 4 bases and at J to 7 bases, leaving 8 bases not matched to a gene. CDR1 and CDR2 (germline): SGHRS, YFSETQ. The CDR3 consists of 15 residues. CDR3 nucleotide sequence: TGCGCCAGCAGCCCCGGGACAGGGAAGAGTGAAAAACTGTTTTTT. It encodes CASSPGTGKSEKLFF.

A note on this clone: One junction end does not reproduce the germline sequence, and a read error may be involved. The chain links TRBV15 to TRBJ1-3, with D uncertain. Germline values: CDR1 LNHNV, CDR2 YYDKDF (reference sequence). This CDR3 spans 12 amino acids. CDR3 sequence: CATSRAGNTIYF. CDR3 in DNA: TGTGCCACCAGCAGGGCTGGTAACACCATATATTTT.

This sequence joins TRBV28 and TRBJ1-1; D is uncertain. CDR1 and CDR2 from the germline V gene are MDHEN and SYDVKM. This CDR3 spans 11 amino acids. V was shortened by 8 bases and J by 4 bases, with 8 bases between the two germline ends. In DNA, the CDR3 is TGTGCCAGCGAAGAGCCCACTGAAGCTTTCTTT. Translated: CASEEPTEAFF.

This clone was found a few times. This chain uses TRBV5-4 with TRBJ1-1; the match to TRBD1 covers 8 bases. With 4 bases clipped from V and 1 base from J, the junction kept 6 bases outside the gene matches. The germline V gene encodes CDR1 SGHNT and CDR2 YYREEE (reference sequence). This CDR3 has 15 amino acids. Here the CDR3 DNA reads TGTGCCAGCAGCCACCCTGGACAGGGGAACACTGAAGCTTTCTTT. This codes for CASSHPGQGNTEAFF.

This chain connects TRBV2 to TRBJ1-1; D perhaps matches TRBD1 (6 bases). Germline V gene lookup returns CDR1 SNHLY and CDR2 FYNNEI. V was cut by 7 bases and J by 6 bases, with 12 bases left in between. The CDR3 length is 12 residues. CDR3 region: CASIPGHPEAFF. CDR3 DNA: TGTGCCAGCATACCGGGACATCCTGAAGCTTTCTTT.

The chain has TRBV27 and TRBJ2-7, with D possibly matching TRBD1 (6 bases). Trimming removed 0 bases from V and 0 bases from J, with 6 bases in between. Germline V gives CDR1 MNHEY, CDR2 SMNVEV (reference sequence). CDR3 length: 14 residues. In DNA form, the CDR3 reads TGTGCCAGCAGTTTATCAGGGGGCTCCTACGAGCAGTACTTC. Protein sequence: CASSLSGGSYEQYF.

This clone showed up just once. The chain employs TRBV10-2 and TRBJ2-7; D may be TRBD1 (5 bases). The CDR3 has 13 residues. Germline values: CDR1 WSHSY, CDR2 SAAADI. V shed 9 bases and J shed 2 bases, with 14 bases lying between them. CDR3 sequence (DNA): TGCGCCAGTTTGGACACGCGGCCCTACGAGCAGTACTTC. It yields the protein CASLDTRPYEQYF.